This TCR beta chain was found in a study of T cell repertoires in aging, cancer and after chemotherapy. Study background: Over several months to years, re-sampled healthy donor repertoires clearly shared clones.

Study observations and caveats: In each cancer cohort, median generation probability increased across chemotherapy, suggesting thymic output rebounded. Compared with age-matched healthy donors, untreated hematological or solid cancer patients showed higher blood TCR clonality. Immunological memory after chemotherapy cannot be judged from the repertoire data.

A mixed TRB-A/B primer pool amplified rearranged TRB by multiplex touch-down PCR. In TCRdb, the multiplex PCR reads were re-called with MiXCR into one record per CDR3 protein. The table records approximately 13,000 distinct CDR3 sequences, less than 30% of them present only once. This clonotype is labeled medium-sized (0.01 to 0.1%). The antigen is unknown. The V end lost 1 base, the J end lost 4 bases, and 2 bases lay between the germline ends. The CDR3 spans 12 residues. CDR1 is SGHVS and CDR2 is FNYEAQ in the germline V gene. Amplification of TCR beta used genomic DNA extracted from peripheral blood.

Material: blood. The chain uses TRBV7-6 and TRBJ2-1; no clear D. The source is a human donor in good health. CDR3 residues: CASSLGYNEQFF. CDR3 sequence (DNA): TGTGCCAGCAGCTTAGGTTACAATGAGCAGTTCTTC.